The 31 T cell receptor beta chains below were found in one sample sequenced in a study of beta chain features in type 1 diabetes. Investigators reverse transcribed all isolated RNA, so they sequenced expressed TCRB transcripts. The protocol was immunoSEQ multiplex PCR, while the TCRdb copy is restricted to in-frame clones and leaves out a portion. The sample has some 500,000 clones, about an eighth seen once. The material sequenced was naive CD4+ T cells from blood. The receptor source for this set is a woman younger than 35 in good health.

The J gene is TRBJ2-5, the V gene TRBV10-3; the D is unclear. Trimming took 6 bases from V and 1 from J, leaving 3 bases between them. The CDR3 has 11 residues. Germline CDR1 and CDR2: ENHRY and SYGVKD. The CDR3 nucleotides read TGTGCCATCAGGGGCCAAGAGACCCAGTACTTC. It specifies CAIRGQETQYF.

This clone has a handful of counts. The genes are TRBV30 and TRBJ1-3; D call uncertain. CDR1 is GTSNPN, CDR2 SVGIG, per germline (reference sequence). V was cut by 6 bases and J by 2 bases, with 17 bases left in between. The CDR3 runs 15 residues. In nucleotides, the CDR3 is TGTGCCTGTCAACTGCGAGTGGGAACTGGAAACACCATATATTTT. It specifies CACQLRVGTGNTIYF.

This clone has ten or more counts. The V and J genes are TRBV29-1 and TRBJ2-1; D is possibly TRBD2 (7 bases). This CDR3 contains 13 residues. Trimming pared 6 bases from V and 5 bases from J, leaving 14 bases between. CDR1 is SQVTM and CDR2 is ANQGSEA in the germline V gene. This chain's CDR3 is CSVLGGPHNEQFF. DNA of the CDR3: TGCAGCGTATTGGGGGGGCCTCACAATGAGCAGTTCTTC.

There are a few counts of this clone. The V call is TRBV15, the J call TRBJ1-3; 8 bases align to TRBD1. The germline V gene encodes CDR1 LNHNV and CDR2 YYDKDF (reference sequence). The CDR3 covers 18 residues. The trim removed 1 base at V and 0 bases at J, leaving 8 bases unmatched. CDR3 in amino acids: CATSRGGDRLTSGNTIYF. The CDR3 bases are TGTGCCACCAGCAGAGGAGGGGACAGGTTGACCTCTGGAAACACCATATATTTT.

This clone has a single count. The chain links TRBV5-1 to TRBJ2-4, with a tentative D call TRBD1 (5 bases). The V gene's germline CDR1 is SGHRS and CDR2 YFSETQ. The CDR3 covers 15 residues. With 4 bases removed from V and 0 bases from J, the gap between germline ends came to 11 bases. This CDR3 is CASSRDSLAKNIQYF. The CDR3 region has the DNA TGCGCCAGCAGCCGCGACAGTTTAGCCAAAAACATTCAGTACTTC.

This clone was picked up a small number of times. The rearrangement uses TRBV10-3 and TRBJ2-7; 8 bases line up with TRBD2. Germline V gene data show CDR1 as ENHRY and CDR2 as SYGVKD. The CDR3 spans 13 residues. V shed 6 bases and J 4 bases; nucleotides not matched to a gene: 5. DNA of the CDR3: TGTGCCATCAGAACTAGCGGATTATACGAGCAGTACTTC. As protein: CAIRTSGLYEQYF.

This clone has a handful of counts. The chain has TRBV20-1 and TRBJ1-1, with 7 bases fitting TRBD1. The CDR3 totals 11 residues. V trimming: 6 bases; J trimming: 8 bases; junction bases outside the gene matches: 6. CDR1 and CDR2 from the germline V gene are DFQATT and SNEGSKA (reference sequence). The CDR3 bases are TGCAGTGCCCCCAGACAGGGAGAAGCTTTCTTT. Its protein product is CSAPRQGEAFF.

This clone was picked up a small number of times. The V and J genes are TRBV6-5 and TRBJ1-3; D not certain. In germline, CDR1 is MNHEY, CDR2 SVGAGI. CDR3 size: 14 residues. With 8 bases removed from V and 0 bases from J, the gap between germline ends came to 11 bases. The CDR3: CASLLHSSGNTIYF. CDR3 coding DNA: TGTGCCAGCCTTCTTCATAGCTCTGGAAACACCATATATTTT.

In the case of this clone: Different DNA sequences within this sample yield the same CDR3. V and J are TRBV18 and TRBJ2-3; no clear D gene. Germline CDR1 and CDR2: KGHSH and LQKENI. Trimming pared 6 bases from V and 0 bases from J, leaving 4 bases between. This CDR3 has 12 amino acids. CDR3 sequence reads: CASSPSTDTQYF. CDR3 nucleotide sequence: TGTGCCAGCTCCCCCAGCACAGATACGCAGTATTTT.

In this sample, this clone turned up a few times. Distinct nucleotide sequences in the sample also encode this CDR3. This chain joins TRBV2 and TRBJ2-3; the D is unclear. The CDR3 has 12 residues. The V gene's germline CDR1 is SNHLY and CDR2 FYNNEI. Trimming took 8 bases from V and 0 from J, leaving 6 bases between them. CDR3 nucleotide sequence: TGTGCCAGCTCTACTAGCACAGATACGCAGTATTTT. Translating gives CASSTSTDTQYF.

This clone was counted a few times. The chain employs TRBV7-6 and TRBJ2-3, with no clear D. Trimming removed 2 bases from V and 4 bases from J, with 13 bases in between. CDR3 length equals 15 residues. The V gene's germline CDR1 is SGHVS and CDR2 FNYEAQ. Written as DNA, the CDR3 is TGTGCCAGCAGCTTAAACTCCGCTGGGCCAGATACGCAGTATTTT. It specifies CASSLNSAGPDTQYF.

This clone was detected only a few times. V is TRBV19 and J is TRBJ2-1, with D maybe TRBD1 (5 bases). This CDR3 comprises 14 residues. Germline V CDR1 and CDR2: LNHDA, SQIVND (reference sequence). Trimming stripped 6 bases from V and 8 bases from J, with 17 bases between. The CDR3 loop reads CASRRQKGVDEQFF. In DNA, the CDR3 is TGTGCCAGTAGAAGACAGAAGGGTGTCGATGAGCAGTTCTTC.

The table lists this clone with a few counts. The chain combines TRBV6-1 with TRBJ1-2; D not resolved. The CDR3 is made up of 12 amino acids. Germline V gene lookup returns CDR1 MNHNS and CDR2 SASEGT. V was shortened by 0 bases and J by 6 bases, with 5 bases between the two germline ends. CDR3 residues: CASSEANHGYTF. The CDR3 coding sequence is TGTGCCAGCAGTGAAGCGAATCATGGCTACACCTTC.

Only a few counts were recorded for this clone. V and J are TRBV5-4 and TRBJ2-1; TRBD1 or TRBD2 may be the D gene (7 bases each). The CDR3 loop spans 15 amino acids. Germline loops: CDR1 SGHNT, CDR2 YYREEE (reference sequence). Trimming removed 3 bases at V and 7 bases at J, with 17 bases between. This CDR3 is CASSSGGDPLNEQFF. CDR3 bases: TGTGCCAGCAGCTCAGGGGGGGATCCTTTGAATGAGCAGTTCTTC.

This clone was seen more than once but under ten times. The chain combines TRBV2 with TRBJ2-5; D is ambiguous. Germline V gives CDR1 SNHLY, CDR2 FYNNEI. CDR3 length equals 11 residues. Between the trimmed V and J ends, which lost 4 bases and 9 bases, there was a span of 9 bases. The CDR3 sequence is CASSVSGPQYF. CDR3 bases: TGTGCCAGCAGTGTCTCCGGGCCCCAGTACTTC.

The chain has TRBV5-6 and TRBJ2-7; no clear D gene. V lost 0 bases and J 2 bases, leaving 12 bases between the germline ends. The CDR3 runs to 15 residues. Germline V CDR1 and CDR2: SGHDT, YYEEEE. CDR3 nucleotides: TGTGCCAGCAGCTTGGGGCCAGCCAGAGCCTACGAGCAGTACGTC. As protein: CASSLGPARAYEQYV.

This clone showed up just a few times. The rearrangement joins TRBV29-1 to TRBJ2-2, with a weak D call TRBD1 (5 bases). The V gene lost 3 bases and the J gene lost 4 bases, with 15 bases spanning the gap. CDR3 size: 15 residues. Germline assignment: CDR1 SQVTM and CDR2 ANQGSEA. CDR3 amino acids: CSVDGGQGVTGELFF. The CDR3 DNA reads as TGCAGCGTTGACGGTGGGCAGGGTGTCACCGGGGAGCTGTTTTTT.

There are a few counts of this clone. The chain couples TRBV4-3 to TRBJ2-1; no clear D. Per the germline V gene, CDR1 is LGHNA and CDR2 is YSLEER. This CDR3 spans 15 amino acids. Trimming shortened V by 4 bases and J by 6 bases, and 16 bases separated the two germline ends. Here the CDR3 reads CASSPHTLVVNEQFF. In DNA, the CDR3 is TGCGCCAGCAGCCCCCATACCTTAGTTGTCAATGAGCAGTTCTTC.

This chain links TRBV6-5 with TRBJ2-7; TRBD2 matches 8 bases. The V gene's germline CDR1 is MNHEY and CDR2 SVGAGI. The V and J ends lost 2 bases and 6 bases, in that order; junction bases with no gene match: 0. CDR3 length: 12 amino acids. CDR3 residues: CASSYAGGEQYV. In DNA, the CDR3 is TGTGCCAGCAGTTACGCGGGAGGCGAGCAGTACGTC.

The V call is TRBV7-9, the J call TRBJ2-2; D call uncertain. The length of the CDR3 is 13 residues. V was clipped by 3 bases and J by 4 bases, with 6 bases between them. Per the germline V gene, CDR1 is SEHNR and CDR2 is FQNEAQ (reference sequence). The CDR3 bases are TGTGCCAGCAGCTTTTACGGCACCGGGGAGCTGTTTTTT. As protein: CASSFYGTGELFF.

This clone was counted only a few times. The V gene is TRBV2, the J gene TRBJ2-3, with no clear D. The length of the CDR3 is 15 residues. V shed 8 bases and J shed 2 bases, with 17 bases lying between them. CDR1 is SNHLY, CDR2 FYNNEI, per germline. CDR3 amino acids: CASLGRVSVTDTQYF. In nucleotides, the CDR3 is TGTGCCAGCTTAGGTCGGGTCTCTGTCACAGATACGCAGTATTTT.

This clone occurred a few times. This chain links TRBV5-4 with TRBJ2-2; D might be TRBD1 (6 bases). Germline V lookup: CDR1 SGHNT, CDR2 YYREEE (reference sequence). The CDR3 consists of 15 residues. The V end was cut by 4 bases, the J end by 3 bases, with 13 bases between. The CDR3 nucleotides are TGTGCCAGCAGCCTCCGGACAGACTACACCGGGGAGCTGTTTTTT. Amino acid sequence: CASSLRTDYTGELFF. Based on the CDR3 plus reference TRBV5-4 and TRBJ2-2, the full variable domain is ETGVTQSPTHLIKTRGQQVTLRCSSQSGHNTVSWYQQALGQGPQFIFQYYREEENGRGNFPPRFSGLQFPNYSSELNVNALELDDSALYLCASSLRTDYTGELFFGEGSRLTVL.

The chain employs TRBV28 and TRBJ2-3, with D perhaps given as TRBD1 or TRBD2 (5 bases each). This CDR3 region has 14 residues. CDR1 MDHEN and CDR2 SYDVKM come from the germline V gene. V dropped 5 bases and J dropped 4 bases, with 13 bases sitting between them. CDR3 loop: CASSEPGTPDTQYF. The CDR3 DNA reads TGTGCCAGCAGTGAGCCTGGGACCCCAGATACGCAGTATTTT.

This clone appeared a few times. The V gene is TRBV7-2, the J gene TRBJ2-2; maybe TRBD1 (6 bases). Germline CDR1 is SGHTA and CDR2 is FQGNSA. Trimming removed 5 bases at V and 1 base at J, with 8 bases between. The CDR3 contains 14 residues. CDR3 DNA: TGTGCCAGCAGCAAGGGACAGAACACCGGGGAGCTGTTTTTT. It translates to CASSKGQNTGELFF.

The chain combines TRBV28 with TRBJ2-5; D is ambiguous. The germline V gene encodes CDR1 MDHEN and CDR2 SYDVKM. V was shortened by 3 bases and J by 5 bases, with 13 bases between the two germline ends. The CDR3 is 14 amino acids. CDR3 in DNA: TGTGCCAGCAGTTTTGCTGGGCGGTGGGAGACCCAGTACTTC. This translates into CASSFAGRWETQYF.

This clone has more than one count but fewer than ten. The chain recombines TRBV25-1 with TRBJ2-1, with TRBD2 matching over 16 bases. The CDR3 spans 16 residues. CDR1 MGHDK and CDR2 SYGVNS come from the germline V gene. Losses at the gene ends were 7 bases for V and 6 bases for J; bases not matched to a gene: 6. The CDR3 loop is CASTPGLAGGTNEQFF. The CDR3 DNA follows: TGTGCCAGCACCCCGGGACTAGCGGGGGGGACCAATGAGCAGTTCTTC.

This clone was counted only a few times. V is TRBV4-3 and J is TRBJ2-3; D is ambiguous. V was clipped by 0 bases and J by 5 bases, with 12 bases between them. The CDR3 has 15 amino acids. Germline CDR1 is LGHNA and CDR2 is YSLEER. This CDR3 is CASSQDYGSEDTQYF. CDR3 sequence (DNA): TGCGCCAGCAGCCAAGATTACGGTTCGGAAGATACGCAGTATTTT.

This clone has a handful of counts. The chain has TRBV5-4 and TRBJ1-2, with D possibly TRBD1 on 6 matching bases. The CDR3 contains 16 residues. Trimming pared 0 bases from V and 3 bases from J, leaving 15 bases between. Germline CDR1 is SGHNT and CDR2 is YYREEE (reference sequence). This CDR3 reads CASSLAGQGYYYGYTF. The CDR3 coding sequence is TGTGCCAGCAGCTTGGCCGGGCAGGGGTACTACTATGGCTACACCTTC.

This clone was recorded a few times. This chain links TRBV4-3 with TRBJ1-1; D not certain. CDR1 is LGHNA, CDR2 YSLEER, per germline. V was clipped by 0 bases and J by 7 bases, with 9 bases between them. The CDR3 loop spans 13 amino acids. The CDR3 sequence: CASSQDSQLEAFF. DNA for the CDR3: TGCGCCAGCAGCCAAGATTCACAGCTTGAAGCTTTCTTT.

The chain carries TRBV4-1 and TRBJ1-2; no firm D call. V gave up 2 bases and J gave up 1 base, with 8 bases separating them. The CDR3 spans 14 residues. Germline V gene lookup returns CDR1 MGHRA and CDR2 YSYEKL. CDR3 region: CASSQLGFNYGYTF. CDR3 coding DNA: TGCGCCAGCAGCCAACTCGGGTTTAACTATGGCTACACCTTC.

On this clone: At the DNA level, this CDR3 is encoded by other sequences in the same sample as well. This chain joins TRBV4-2 and TRBJ1-1; D gene ambiguous. There are 11 residues in the CDR3. Germline V gene data show CDR1 as LGHNA and CDR2 as YNFKEQ. V was pared by 2 bases and J by 2 bases, with 0 bases between. The CDR3 DNA sequence: TGTGCCAGCAGCCAAAACACTGAAGCTTTCTTT. Encoded protein: CASSQNTEAFF.